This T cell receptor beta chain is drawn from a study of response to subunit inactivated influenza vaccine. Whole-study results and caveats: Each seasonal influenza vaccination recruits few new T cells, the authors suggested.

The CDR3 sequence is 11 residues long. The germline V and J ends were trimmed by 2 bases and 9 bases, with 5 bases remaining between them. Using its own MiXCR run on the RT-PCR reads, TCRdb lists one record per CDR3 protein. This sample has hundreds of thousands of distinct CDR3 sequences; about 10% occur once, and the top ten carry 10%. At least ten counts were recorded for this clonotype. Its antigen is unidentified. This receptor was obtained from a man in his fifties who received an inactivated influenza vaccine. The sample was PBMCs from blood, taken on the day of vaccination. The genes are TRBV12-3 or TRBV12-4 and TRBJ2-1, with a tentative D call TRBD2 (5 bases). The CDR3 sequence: CASSLTSEQFF. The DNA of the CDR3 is TGTGCCAGCAGTTTAACTAGTGAGCAGTTCTTC.